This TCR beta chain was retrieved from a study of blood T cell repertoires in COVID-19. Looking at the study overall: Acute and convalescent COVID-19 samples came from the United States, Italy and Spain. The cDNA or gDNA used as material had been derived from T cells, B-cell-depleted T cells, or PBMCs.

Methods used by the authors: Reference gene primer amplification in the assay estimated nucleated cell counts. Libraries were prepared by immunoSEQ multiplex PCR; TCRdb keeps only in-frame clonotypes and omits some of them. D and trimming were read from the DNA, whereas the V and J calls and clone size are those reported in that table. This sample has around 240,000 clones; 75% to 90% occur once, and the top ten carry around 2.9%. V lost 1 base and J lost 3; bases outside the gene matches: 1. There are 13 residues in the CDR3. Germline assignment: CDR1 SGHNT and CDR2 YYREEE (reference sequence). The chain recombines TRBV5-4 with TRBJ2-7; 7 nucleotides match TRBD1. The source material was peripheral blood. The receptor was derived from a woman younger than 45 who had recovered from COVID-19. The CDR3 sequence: CASSLRDSYEQYF. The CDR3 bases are TGTGCCAGCAGCTTGAGGGACAGCTACGAGCAGTACTTC.